The source of this TCR beta chain is a study of human T cells and chemical hapten exposure. Time point denoted: patch test 2, 6 weeks after DPC sensitization. Specified treatment: therapeutic diphenylcyclopropenone sensitization with weekly scalp DPC. General study results and limits: In the PT1 data, expanded TCR counts showed a positive correlation with patch test score.

A few counts support this clonotype. Its cognate antigen is unknown. TCRdb processed the RACE reads anew with MiXCR; each CDR3 protein has one entry. Of under 450,000 distinct CDR3 sequences in the sample, under 6.5% were seen once. V dropped 5 bases and J dropped 10 bases, with 15 bases sitting between them. This CDR3 spans 12 amino acids. The germline gives CDR1 LNHDA, CDR2 SQIVND (reference sequence). The sample in question was whole blood, obtained in connection with sensitization to the hapten diphenylcyclopropenone (DPC). The chain employs TRBV19 and TRBJ2-7, with D possibly being TRBD2 (6 bases). This sequence was found in a woman under 30 with alopecia areata. Some clones in this sample may be carry-over from other donors' samples. In nucleotides, the CDR3 is TGTGCCAGTAGTCTGCCACGGGGACTCCAGTACTTC. Amino acids: CASSLPRGLQYF.